These 28 T cell receptor beta chains were sequenced from one sample in a study of Ad26.COV2.S vaccination and SARS-CoV-2 variants. Treatment indicated: 15 to 20 received Ad26.COV2.S at low or high dose, single or two shots; 5 received placebo; per-sample allocation not given. Day 63 following the first vaccine or placebo injection was when the samples were taken. Assay: immunoSEQ multiplex PCR; the TCRdb copy retains only in-frame clones and omits some. The sample shows around 250,000 clones, about 87% of them seen only once. The sample was peripheral blood, taken in a trial of Ad26.COV2.S vaccine versus placebo. Source of these receptors: a person between 18 and 65 years old who received the Ad26.COV2.S COVID-19 vaccine or a placebo.

The V gene is TRBV13, the J gene TRBJ2-7; D is unclear. The CDR3 loop spans 13 amino acids. V was trimmed by 5 bases and J by 2 bases, leaving 10 bases between them. The V gene's germline CDR1 is PRHDT and CDR2 FYEKMQ (reference sequence). Written as DNA, the CDR3 is TGTGCCAGCAGCCCACGTAGTACCTACGAGCAGTACTTC. This encodes CASSPRSTYEQYF. The whole variable domain, filled in from reference TRBV13 and TRBJ2-7, reads AAGVIQSPRHLIKEKRETATLKCYPIPRHDTVYWYQQGPGQDPQFLISFYEKMQSDKGSIPDRFSAQQFSDYHSELNMSSLELGDSALYFCASSPRSTYEQYFGPGTRLTVT.

The CDR3 is CASSERGLNTEAFF. CDR3 nucleotides: TGTGCCAGCAGTGAAAGGGGATTGAACACTGAAGCTTTCTTT. The chain is built from TRBV6-1 and TRBJ1-1, with D perhaps TRBD1 (5 bases). Trimming cost V 2 bases and J 0 bases, with 7 bases left between them. Germline-derived CDR1 and CDR2 are MNHNS and SASEGT. The CDR3 covers 14 residues.

J is TRBJ1-2 and V is TRBV5-1; 7 bases fit TRBD1. Unmatched junction bases numbered 9, after V lost 3 bases and J lost 4 bases. Germline V gene lookup returns CDR1 SGHRS and CDR2 YFSETQ. This CDR3 has 15 amino acids. The DNA for the CDR3 is TGCGCCAGCAGCTGGGACAGCTATCAGGTCTATGGCTACACCTTC. Protein sequence: CASSWDSYQVYGYTF.

This clone was found once. The chain recombines TRBV24-1 with TRBJ1-6; possible D gene TRBD1, 6 bases. V was shortened by 0 bases and J by 2 bases, with 16 bases between the two germline ends. CDR1 is KGHDR and CDR2 is SFDVKD in the germline V gene. CDR3 length: 19 amino acids. CDR3 loop: CATSDLRGNYLTYNSPLHF. CDR3 coding DNA: TGTGCCACCAGTGATTTGAGGGGGAATTACCTTACCTATAATTCACCCCTCCACTTT.

This clone appeared once. V usage is TRBV7-2 and J usage is TRBJ2-5; 8 bases are shared with TRBD2. Germline V CDR1 and CDR2: SGHTA, FQGNSA. The CDR3 is made up of 14 amino acids. J gave up 1 base and V 5 bases, and 3 bases lay outside the gene matches. CDR3 protein: CASSRGTSQETQYF. The CDR3 DNA reads as TGTGCCAGCAGCCGTGGGACTAGCCAAGAGACCCAGTACTTC.

This chain joins TRBV7-9 and TRBJ2-1; 13 nucleotides match TRBD2. J lost 7 bases, V lost 5 bases, and 11 bases had no gene match. Germline V gives CDR1 SEHNR, CDR2 FQNEAQ (reference sequence). The CDR3 contains 17 residues. CDR3 DNA sequence: TGTGCCAGCAGCCATAAAAGATGGGGACTAGCGGGGAATGAGCAGTTCTTC. It codes for CASSHKRWGLAGNEQFF. The variable domain in full, completed from reference TRBV7-9 and TRBJ2-1, reads DTGVSQNPRHKITKRGQNVTFRCDPISEHNRLYWYRQTLGQGPEFLTYFQNEAQLEKSRLLSDRFSAERPKGSFSTLEIQRTEQGDSAMYLCASSHKRWGLAGNEQFFGPGTRLTVL.

This chain links TRBV5-1 with TRBJ1-5; no clear D. Germline CDR1 and CDR2: SGHRS and YFSETQ. V shed 1 base and J shed 3 bases, with 8 bases lying between them. The CDR3 extends over 14 amino acids. CDR3 DNA sequence: TGCGCCAGCAGCTTGTCTGGGGTCAATCAGCCCCAGCATTTT. Translated: CASSLSGVNQPQHF. Based on the CDR3 plus reference TRBV5-1 and TRBJ1-5, the full variable domain is KAGVTQTPRYLIKTRGQQVTLSCSPISGHRSVSWYQQTPGQGLQFLFEYFSETQRNKGNFPGRFSGRQFSNSRSEMNVSTLELGDSALYLCASSLSGVNQPQHFGDGTRLSIL.

The chain is built from TRBV18 and TRBJ2-1, with D possibly called TRBD1 or TRBD2 (5 bases each). Germline loops: CDR1 KGHSH, CDR2 LQKENI. CDR3 length equals 13 residues. The CDR3 coding sequence is TGTGCAAGCAGGGACCGATCCTACAATGAGCAGTTCTTC. It codes for CASRDRSYNEQFF.

The rearrangement links TRBV18 to TRBJ1-1, with 9 bases lining up with TRBD1. This CDR3 spans 14 amino acids. Germline CDR1 and CDR2: KGHSH and LQKENI. V gave up 4 bases and J gave up 4 bases; unmatched junction bases: 4. For the CDR3, the DNA is TGTGCCAGCTCACTCGCACAGGGGGCCACTGAAGCTTTCTTT. Translation: CASSLAQGATEAFF.

This clone showed up just once. The rearrangement links TRBV6-2 or TRBV6-3 to TRBJ2-7; 8 bases align to TRBD2. Trimming at V came to 6 bases and at J to 0 bases, leaving 19 bases not matched to a gene. The V gene's germline CDR1 is MNHEY and CDR2 SVGEGT. This CDR3 has 19 residues. This CDR3 is CASSPFSTLLAANSYEQYF. The CDR3 nucleotides are TGTGCCAGCAGCCCCTTCTCCACTTTACTAGCGGCCAACTCCTACGAGCAGTACTTC.

The chain combines TRBV30 with TRBJ1-2; 11 nucleotides align to TRBD1. The CDR3 consists of 15 residues. The trim removed 1 base at V and 4 bases at J, leaving 5 bases unmatched. Germline V CDR1 and CDR2: GTSNPN, SVGIG (reference sequence). The CDR3 here is CAWSAGTGGAYGYTF. The CDR3 coding sequence is TGTGCCTGGAGTGCCGGGACAGGGGGGGCCTATGGCTACACCTTC. Variable domain in full (rest from reference TRBV30 and TRBJ1-2): SQTIHQWPATLVQPVGSPLSLECTVEGTSNPNLYWYRQAAGRGLQLLFYSVGIGQISSEVPQNLSASRPQDRQFILSSKKLLLSDSGFYLCAWSAGTGGAYGYTFGSGTRLTVV.

This clone has just one count. V gene TRBV30 combines with J gene TRBJ2-1; a weak D match, TRBD1 (6 bases). The germline V and J ends were trimmed by 2 bases and 3 bases, with 17 bases remaining between them. The V gene's germline CDR1 is GTSNPN and CDR2 SVGIG (reference sequence). The CDR3 consists of 16 residues. CDR3 sequence reads: CAWSPNRVLGYNEQFF. In nucleotides, the CDR3 is TGTGCCTGGAGTCCGAACAGGGTTTTGGGCTACAATGAGCAGTTCTTC.

This clone was seen a handful of times. Germline and junction disagree at one end, which may indicate a read error. The rearrangement links TRBV7-7 to TRBJ2-1; 7 bases are shared with TRBD2. Germline values: CDR1 SSHAT, CDR2 FNYEAQ (reference sequence). The CDR3 has 15 amino acids. The CDR3 DNA follows: TGTGCTAGCAGCTTAGCGGGTGGAGGAGGGGATGAGCAGTTCTTC. Encoded protein: CASSLAGGGGDEQFF.

The count of this clone is one. The J gene is TRBJ1-1, the V gene TRBV10-3, with 9 bases lining up with TRBD1. In germline, CDR1 is ENHRY, CDR2 SYGVKD. The CDR3 length is 16 residues. Trimming cost V 2 bases and J 5 bases; bases outside gene matches: 9. The CDR3 DNA follows: TGTGCCATCAGTGAGAGCCCACAGGGGGCGTCGACTGAAGCTTTCTTT. Amino acid sequence: CAISESPQGASTEAFF.

The chain is built from TRBV7-9 and TRBJ2-3, with a weak D call TRBD1 (5 bases). V was clipped by 1 base and J by 4 bases, with 18 bases between them. Germline V CDR1 and CDR2: SEHNR, FQNEAQ (reference sequence). The CDR3 is made up of 17 amino acids. CDR3 sequence (DNA): TGTGCCAGCAGCTTAGACTTCGGCAGGGTGGGGTCAGATACGCAGTATTTT. The encoded protein is CASSLDFGRVGSDTQYF. The full variable domain, its missing parts supplied by reference TRBV7-9 and TRBJ2-3, is DTGVSQNPRHKITKRGQNVTFRCDPISEHNRLYWYRQTLGQGPEFLTYFQNEAQLEKSRLLSDRFSAERPKGSFSTLEIQRTEQGDSAMYLCASSLDFGRVGSDTQYFGPGTRLTVL.

The chain carries TRBV6-2 or TRBV6-3 and TRBJ1-1; a possible D gene is TRBD1 (6 bases). Trimming took off 4 bases at V and 3 bases at J, with 24 bases between the two ends. The CDR3 is made up of 18 amino acids. Germline CDR1 MNHEY, CDR2 SVGEGT. The CDR3 sequence is CASSFLLWTVGRDTEAFF. As DNA, the CDR3 is TGTGCCAGCAGTTTCCTACTCTGGACAGTCGGTAGGGACACTGAAGCTTTCTTT.

V gene TRBV21-1 combines with J gene TRBJ1-4. TRBV21-1 counts as a pseudogene. The CDR3 spans 14 residues. CDR3 protein: CASSPGRENEKLFF. CDR3 nucleotides: TGTGCCAGCAGCCCCGGGAGGGAGAATGAAAAACTGTTTTTT.

The rearrangement uses TRBV19 and TRBJ1-1; D is uncertain. Per germline, CDR1 LNHDA and CDR2 SQIVND (reference sequence). With 5 bases removed from V and 0 bases from J, the gap between germline ends came to 10 bases. The CDR3 length is 14 residues. The CDR3 bases are TGTGCCAGTAGTTCATGGTCCATGAACACTGAAGCTTTCTTT. This gives the protein CASSSWSMNTEAFF.

This chain uses TRBV12-5 with TRBJ2-7; possible D gene TRBD2, 5 bases. V shed 1 base and J shed 0 bases, with 13 bases lying between them. CDR1 is LGHNT and CDR2 is FRNRAP in the germline V gene. The CDR3 consists of 16 residues. This CDR3 reads CASGLAGQRGSYEQYF. CDR3 nucleotide sequence: TGTGCTAGTGGTTTGGCCGGCCAACGGGGCTCCTACGAGCAGTACTTC.

This chain links TRBV7-9 with TRBJ1-1; TRBD1 agrees at 9 bases. CDR1 is SEHNR, CDR2 FQNEAQ, per germline (reference sequence). The CDR3 spans 19 residues. J was trimmed by 2 bases and V by 0 bases; bases with no gene match: 13. CDR3 protein: CASSLAVWGLQGANTEAFF. Written as DNA, the CDR3 is TGTGCCAGCAGCTTAGCAGTCTGGGGTCTACAGGGGGCAAACACTGAAGCTTTCTTT.

The chain is built from TRBV2 and TRBJ1-4, with D unclear. The CDR3 spans 14 residues. Deletions cut 7 bases from V and 0 bases from J, with 9 bases between. Per the germline V gene, CDR1 is SNHLY and CDR2 is FYNNEI. In DNA form, the CDR3 reads TGTGCCAGCACCAGAGGGTCAACTAATGAAAAACTGTTTTTT. Amino acids: CASTRGSTNEKLFF.

This clone was seen a few times. This rearrangement joins TRBV4-1 to TRBJ1-2, with 8 bases matching TRBD1. CDR1 and CDR2 (germline): MGHRA, YSYEKL. The CDR3 spans 13 residues. J gave up 5 bases and V 1 base, and 0 bases lay outside the gene matches. CDR3 sequence (DNA): TGCGCCAGCAGCCAAGGACAGGGGTATGGCTACACCTTC. This sequence encodes CASSQGQGYGYTF.

The gene calls are TRBV5-1 and TRBJ2-1; possible D gene TRBD1, 6 bases. Trimming pared 4 bases from V and 7 bases from J, leaving 21 bases between. Germline assignment: CDR1 SGHRS and CDR2 YFSETQ. The CDR3 has 16 residues. The CDR3 DNA sequence: TGCGCCAGCAGCCGGGGACAATCCCCAACTACGAATGAGCAGTTCTTC. Translation gives CASSRGQSPTTNEQFF.

The chain recombines TRBV25-1 with TRBJ1-1; D is possibly TRBD1 (5 bases). Trimming shortened V by 0 bases and J by 3 bases, and 17 bases separated the two germline ends. The CDR3 has 17 amino acids. Per the germline V gene, CDR1 is MGHDK and CDR2 is SYGVNS. CDR3 region: CASSEYNVDGGDTEAFF. Here the CDR3 DNA reads TGTGCCAGCAGTGAATATAATGTCGACGGGGGGGACACTGAAGCTTTCTTT.

In its sample, this clone was seen a few times. The chain carries TRBV9 and TRBJ1-1; D not resolved. The V end was cut by 3 bases, the J end by 2 bases, with 8 bases between. Germline V gene lookup returns CDR1 SGDLS and CDR2 YYNGEE. This CDR3 is 13 amino acids long. In DNA form, the CDR3 reads TGTGCCAGCAGCGGGTTTTTCAACACTGAAGCTTTCTTT. Translated, it gives CASSGFFNTEAFF.

The chain combines TRBV5-4 with TRBJ1-3; D unclear. The germline CDR1 and CDR2 sequences are SGHNT and YYREEE (reference sequence). The CDR3 runs 13 residues. Trimming removed 3 bases from V and 3 bases from J, with 7 bases in between. The CDR3: CASSSEGGNTIYF. The CDR3 nucleotides are TGTGCCAGCAGCTCGGAAGGTGGAAACACCATATATTTT.

The rearrangement links TRBV6-1 to TRBJ2-7; a possible D gene is TRBD2 (5 bases). The length of the CDR3 is 14 residues. Trimming stripped 2 bases from V and 3 bases from J, with 11 bases between. The germline gives CDR1 MNHNS, CDR2 SASEGT. The CDR3 DNA reads as TGTGCCAGCAGTGAAACGGGATCCTTCTACGAGCAGTACTTC. This codes for CASSETGSFYEQYF.

V and J are TRBV7-2 and TRBJ1-2; 8 bases match TRBD1. Germline V gives CDR1 SGHTA, CDR2 FQGNSA. The trim removed 5 bases at V and 4 bases at J, leaving 6 bases unmatched. The CDR3 is made up of 14 amino acids. CDR3 amino acids: CASSPGQGPYGYTF. CDR3 DNA: TGTGCCAGCAGCCCCGGACAGGGCCCCTATGGCTACACCTTC. The whole variable domain, remainder taken from reference TRBV7-2 and TRBJ1-2, is GAGVSQSPSNKVTEKGKDVELRCDPISGHTALYWYRQSLGQGLEFLIYFQGNSAPDKSGLPSDRFSAERTGGSVSTLTIQRTQQEDSAVYLCASSPGQGPYGYTFGSGTRLTVV.